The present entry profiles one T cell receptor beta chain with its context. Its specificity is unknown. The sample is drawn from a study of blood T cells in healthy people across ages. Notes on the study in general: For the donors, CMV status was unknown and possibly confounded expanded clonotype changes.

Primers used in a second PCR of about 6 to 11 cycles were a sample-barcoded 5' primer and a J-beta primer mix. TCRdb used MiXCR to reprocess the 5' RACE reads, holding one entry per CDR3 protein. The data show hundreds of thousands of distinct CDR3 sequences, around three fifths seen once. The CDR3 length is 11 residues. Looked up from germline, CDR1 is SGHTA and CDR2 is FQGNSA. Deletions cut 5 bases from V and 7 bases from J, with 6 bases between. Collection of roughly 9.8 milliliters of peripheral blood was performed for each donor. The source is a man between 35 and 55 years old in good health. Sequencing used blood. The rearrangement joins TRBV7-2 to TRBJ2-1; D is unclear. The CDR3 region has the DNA TGTGCCAGCAGCATTAGTAATGAGCAGTTCTTC. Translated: CASSISNEQFF.